This TCR beta chain was sequenced in a study of T cells in Graves' hyperthyroidism and ophthalmopathy. For the study at large: Peripheral blood was drawn at first diagnosis, prior to all treatment.

There are many counts of this clonotype. Trimming shortened V by 6 bases and J by 0 bases, and 15 bases separated the two germline ends. The CDR3 covers 15 residues. Germline CDR1 MNHEY, CDR2 SVGEGT. The CDR3 regions of TCR beta were amplified from RNA transcripts. When the TCR CDR3 underwent first-round RT-PCR, the HTBI primer set was used. TCRdb re-analysed the multiplex PCR reads in MiXCR, keeping a single row per CDR3 protein. The sample consists of around 600,000 distinct CDR3 sequences, more than 15% of them appearing once. This clonotype originated in a woman in her 30s with Graves' hyperthyroidism. The genes are TRBV6-2 or TRBV6-3 and TRBJ2-7, with D unresolved. The source material was blood. The CDR3 bases are TGTGCCAGCAGACCGACAAGTCTAACCTCCTACGAGCAGTACTTC. It yields the protein CASRPTSLTSYEQYF.